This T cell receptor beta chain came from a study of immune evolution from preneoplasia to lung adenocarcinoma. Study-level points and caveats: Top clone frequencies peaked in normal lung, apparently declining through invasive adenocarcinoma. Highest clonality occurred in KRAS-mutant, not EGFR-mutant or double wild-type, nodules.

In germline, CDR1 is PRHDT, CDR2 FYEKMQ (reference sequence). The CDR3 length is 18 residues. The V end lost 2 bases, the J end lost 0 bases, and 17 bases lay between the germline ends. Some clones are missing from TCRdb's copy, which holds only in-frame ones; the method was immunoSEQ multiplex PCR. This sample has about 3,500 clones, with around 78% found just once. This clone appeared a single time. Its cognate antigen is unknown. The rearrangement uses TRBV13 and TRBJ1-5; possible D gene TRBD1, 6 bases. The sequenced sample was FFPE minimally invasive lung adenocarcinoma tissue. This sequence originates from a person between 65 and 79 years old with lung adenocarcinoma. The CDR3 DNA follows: TGTGCCAGCAGCTTACGCAGGGGTAGGGGAATTAGCAATCAGCCCCAGCATTTT. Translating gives CASSLRRGRGISNQPQHF.